The 18 T cell receptor beta chains reported below all come from one sample, sequenced in a study of T-cell reconstitution after alpha-beta-depleted transplantation in children. The TCRbeta library was prepared with unique molecular identifiers. TCRdb re-called the PCR reads with MiXCR, one entry per CDR3 protein. The table lists nearly 550,000 distinct CDR3 sequences, 15% to 20% of them singletons. Sequencing was performed on PBMCs from the stem cell graft donor, taken from the stem cell graft. Source of these receptors: a human donor who donated a stem cell graft to a child with acute lymphoblastic leukemia.

This clonotype was counted at least ten times. The gene calls are TRBV5-1 and TRBJ2-1; 8 bases are a match to TRBD2. Trimming took 0 bases from V and 6 from J; bases not matched to a gene: 5. This CDR3 region has 15 residues. CDR1 and CDR2 (germline): SGHRS, YFSETQ. CDR3 in amino acids: CASSLAAGAANEQFF. The CDR3 bases are TGCGCCAGCAGCTTGGCAGCGGGAGCCGCCAATGAGCAGTTCTTC.

This chain joins TRBV6-1 and TRBJ2-5, with TRBD2 identical over 8 bases. Trimming took 2 bases from V and 5 from J; bases not matched to a gene: 1. The CDR3 has 13 amino acids. CDR1 is MNHNS, CDR2 SASEGT, per germline. The CDR3 nucleotides are TGTGCCAGCAGTGAAAGACTAGCGGAGACCCAGTACTTC. Translation: CASSERLAETQYF.

This clonotype was counted ten times or more. The V call is TRBV7-9, the J call TRBJ2-5, with no clear D. Germline values: CDR1 SEHNR, CDR2 FQNEAQ (reference sequence). This CDR3 spans 10 amino acids. With 1 base removed from V and 6 bases from J, the gap between germline ends came to 0 bases. The CDR3 reads CASSLETQYF. The CDR3 bases are TGTGCCAGCAGCTTAGAGACCCAGTACTTC. The variable domain in full, completed from reference TRBV7-9 and TRBJ2-5, reads DTGVSQNPRHKITKRGQNVTFRCDPISEHNRLYWYRQTLGQGPEFLTYFQNEAQLEKSRLLSDRFSAERPKGSFSTLEIQRTEQGDSAMYLCASSLETQYFGPGTRLLVL.

V usage is TRBV11-2 and J usage is TRBJ2-1; 9 positions agree with TRBD2. The CDR3 extends over 16 amino acids. With V trimmed by 5 bases and J by 6 bases, 11 bases remained unmatched. Germline V gives CDR1 SGHAT, CDR2 FQNNGV. DNA of the CDR3: TGTGCCAGCAGCCACCAGACTAGCGGAGGGGTCAATGAGCAGTTCTTC. Translated: CASSHQTSGGVNEQFF. The full variable domain, completed using reference TRBV11-2 and TRBJ2-1, is EAGVAQSPRYKIIEKRQSVAFWCNPISGHATLYWYQQILGQGPKLLIQFQNNGVVDDSQLPKDRFSAERLKGVDSTLKIQPAKLEDSAVYLCASSHQTSGGVNEQFFGPGTRLTVL.

This chain joins TRBV5-1 and TRBJ2-3; D is unresolved. The ends were cut back, 5 bases at V and 4 bases at J, with 17 bases in the middle. The V gene's germline CDR1 is SGHRS and CDR2 YFSETQ. The CDR3 covers 15 residues. The chain's CDR3 is CASSPGPQAPDTQYF. In DNA, the CDR3 is TGCGCCAGCAGTCCCGGGCCCCAAGCCCCAGATACGCAGTATTTT.

To note about this clonotype: Possible read error: a much larger clone is one base away. The chain recombines TRBV5-1 with TRBJ1-5; unclear D gene. This CDR3 has 16 residues. CDR1 is SGHRS, CDR2 YFSETQ, per germline. V dropped 0 bases and J dropped 0 bases, with 10 bases sitting between them. The CDR3 DNA reads TGCGCCAGCAGCTTGGAGCCAGCGTTTAGCAATCAGCCCCAGCATTTT. As protein: CASSLEPAFSNQPQHF.

This chain links TRBV7-2 with TRBJ1-4; D perhaps matches TRBD1 (5 bases). The CDR3 loop spans 15 amino acids. Looked up from germline, CDR1 is SGHTA and CDR2 is FQGNSA. Trimming shortened V by 5 bases and J by 7 bases, and 17 bases separated the two germline ends. CDR3 protein: CASSARPGAGEKLFF. CDR3 sequence (DNA): TGTGCCAGCAGCGCGAGGCCCGGGGCGGGTGAAAAACTGTTTTTT.

This clonotype came up once. V is TRBV12-3 or TRBV12-4 and J is TRBJ2-7, with TRBD2 matching 14 bases. There are 14 residues in the CDR3. Trimming cost V 6 bases and J 6 bases; bases outside gene matches: 4. The CDR3 DNA follows: TGTGCCAGCAGGACTAGCGGGAGGGGGTCCGAGCAGTACTTC. This translates into CASRTSGRGSEQYF.

The gene calls are TRBV20-1 and TRBJ1-2; 9 nucleotides line up with TRBD1. V gave up 6 bases and J gave up 6 bases; unmatched junction bases: 5. The CDR3 extends over 12 amino acids. The germline V gene has CDR1 DFQATT and CDR2 SNEGSKA (reference sequence). The CDR3 sequence is CSAVTGGDGYTF. CDR3 in DNA: TGCAGTGCCGTCACAGGGGGCGATGGCTACACCTTC.

The gene calls are TRBV5-6 and TRBJ1-1; D gene ambiguous. The length of the CDR3 is 13 residues. Trimming removed 2 bases at V and 6 bases at J, with 11 bases between. Per the germline V gene, CDR1 is SGHDT and CDR2 is YYEEEE. This chain's CDR3 is CASSLTGQAEAFF. The DNA for the CDR3 is TGTGCCAGCAGCTTAACCGGGCAGGCTGAAGCTTTCTTT.

This clonotype was recorded a few times. The rearrangement uses TRBV7-2 and TRBJ2-1, with D possibly being TRBD2 (6 bases). The ends were cut back, 2 bases at V and 8 bases at J, with 16 bases in the middle. CDR1 is SGHTA, CDR2 FQGNSA, per germline. The CDR3 sequence is 15 residues long. The CDR3 DNA reads as TGTGCCAGCAGCTTACTCGGGAGTAGTGGGGATGAGCAGTTCTTC. Translated: CASSLLGSSGDEQFF.

The chain combines TRBV5-1 with TRBJ2-7; 11 bases match TRBD2. V dropped 5 bases and J dropped 2; count of bases not matched to a gene: 6. The CDR3 has 15 amino acids. Germline V gene sequence: CDR1 SGHRS, CDR2 YFSETQ. The CDR3, as DNA: TGCGCCAGCAGTGCAGGGACTAGCGGCCCCTACGAGCAGTACTTC. This encodes CASSAGTSGPYEQYF.

The table lists this clonotype with many counts. The J gene is TRBJ1-1, the V gene TRBV12-3 or TRBV12-4, with D possibly being TRBD1 (6 bases). V lost 7 bases and J 9 bases, leaving 12 bases between the germline ends. The CDR3 extends over 11 amino acids. CDR3 nucleotide sequence: TGTGCCAGCACTTTCACAGGGAAAGCTTTCTTT. Encoded protein: CASTFTGKAFF.

J is TRBJ2-3 and V is TRBV3-1; the D is unclear. The ends were cut back, 0 bases at V and 8 bases at J, with 0 bases in the middle. The germline V gene has CDR1 LGHDT and CDR2 YNNKEL (reference sequence). This CDR3 contains 10 residues. CDR3 coding DNA: TGTGCCAGCAGCCAAGATACGCAGTATTTT. Its protein is CASSQDTQYF.

The genes are TRBV12-3 or TRBV12-4 and TRBJ2-4; 7 bases agree with TRBD1. The CDR3 is made up of 17 amino acids. Losses at the gene ends were 4 bases for V and 1 base for J; bases not matched to a gene: 10. The CDR3 protein is CASSSTTGNGAKNIQYF. The CDR3 region has the DNA TGTGCCAGCAGTTCGACGACAGGGAATGGGGCCAAAAACATTCAGTACTTC.

The J gene is TRBJ1-5, the V gene TRBV3-1; unclear D gene. V lost 4 bases, J lost 1 base, and 11 bases lay in between. Per germline, CDR1 LGHDT and CDR2 YNNKEL (reference sequence). This CDR3 comprises 15 residues. CDR3 sequence (DNA): TGTGCCAGCAGCCCAGTTCCGGGGAGCAATCAGCCCCAGCATTTT. Translation gives CASSPVPGSNQPQHF.

The gene calls are TRBV7-3 and TRBJ2-7; tentative D call: TRBD1 (5 bases). Germline CDR1 reads SGHTA; CDR2 reads FQGTGA. The V gene lost 4 bases and the J gene lost 1 base, with 17 bases spanning the gap. The CDR3 runs to 16 residues. In nucleotides, the CDR3 is TGTGCCAGCAGCTCACCCGACCAAAGACAGTCCTACGAGCAGTACTTC. This sequence encodes CASSSPDQRQSYEQYF.

This clonotype was counted a few times. J is TRBJ2-7 and V is TRBV5-1; 9 positions agree with TRBD1. The CDR3 is made up of 15 amino acids. Trimming took 2 bases from V and 5 from J; bases not matched to a gene: 8. Germline CDR1 reads SGHRS; CDR2 reads YFSETQ. CDR3 bases: TGCGCCAGCAGCTTCTCGGGACAGGGATGGGACGAGCAGTACTTC. Residues: CASSFSGQGWDEQYF.